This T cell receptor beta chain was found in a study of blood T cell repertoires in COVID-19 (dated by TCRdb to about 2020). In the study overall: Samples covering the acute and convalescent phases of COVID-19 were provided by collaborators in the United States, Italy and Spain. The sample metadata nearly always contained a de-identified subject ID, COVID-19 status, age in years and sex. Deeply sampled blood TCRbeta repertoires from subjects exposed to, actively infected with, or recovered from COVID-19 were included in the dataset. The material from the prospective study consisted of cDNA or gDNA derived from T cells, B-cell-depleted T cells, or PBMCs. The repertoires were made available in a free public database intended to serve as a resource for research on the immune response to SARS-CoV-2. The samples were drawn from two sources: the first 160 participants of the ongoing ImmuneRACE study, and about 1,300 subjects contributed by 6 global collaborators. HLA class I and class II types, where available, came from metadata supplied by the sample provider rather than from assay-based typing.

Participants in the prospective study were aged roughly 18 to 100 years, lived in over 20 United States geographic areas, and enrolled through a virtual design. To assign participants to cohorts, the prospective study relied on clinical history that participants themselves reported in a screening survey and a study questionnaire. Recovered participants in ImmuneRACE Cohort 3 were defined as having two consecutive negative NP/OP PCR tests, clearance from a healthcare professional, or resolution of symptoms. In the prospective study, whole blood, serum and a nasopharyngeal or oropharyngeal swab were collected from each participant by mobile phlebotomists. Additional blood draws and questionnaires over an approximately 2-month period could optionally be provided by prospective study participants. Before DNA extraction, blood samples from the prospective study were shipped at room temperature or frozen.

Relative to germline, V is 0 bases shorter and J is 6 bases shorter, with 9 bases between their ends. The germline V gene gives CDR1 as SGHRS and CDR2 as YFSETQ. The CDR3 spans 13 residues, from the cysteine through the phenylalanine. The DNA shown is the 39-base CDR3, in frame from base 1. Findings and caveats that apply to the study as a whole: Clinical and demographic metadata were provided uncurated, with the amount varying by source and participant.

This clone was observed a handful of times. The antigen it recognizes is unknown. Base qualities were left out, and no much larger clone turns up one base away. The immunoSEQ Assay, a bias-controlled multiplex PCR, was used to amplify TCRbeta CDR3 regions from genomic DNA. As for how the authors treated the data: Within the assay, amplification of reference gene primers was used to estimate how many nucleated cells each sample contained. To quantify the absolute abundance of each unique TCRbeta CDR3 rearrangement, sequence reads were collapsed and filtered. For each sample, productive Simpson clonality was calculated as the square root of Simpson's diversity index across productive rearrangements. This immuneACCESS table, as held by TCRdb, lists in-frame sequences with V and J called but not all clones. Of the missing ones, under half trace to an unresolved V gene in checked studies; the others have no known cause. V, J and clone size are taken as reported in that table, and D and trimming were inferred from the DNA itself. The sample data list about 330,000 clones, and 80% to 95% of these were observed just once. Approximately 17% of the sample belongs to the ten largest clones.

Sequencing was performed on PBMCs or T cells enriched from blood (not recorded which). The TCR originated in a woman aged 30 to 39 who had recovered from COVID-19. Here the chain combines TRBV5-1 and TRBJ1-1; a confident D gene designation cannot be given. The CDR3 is CASSLVEGSEAFF. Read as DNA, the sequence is TGCGCCAGCAGCTTGGTGGAGGGCTCTGAAGCTTTCTTT.